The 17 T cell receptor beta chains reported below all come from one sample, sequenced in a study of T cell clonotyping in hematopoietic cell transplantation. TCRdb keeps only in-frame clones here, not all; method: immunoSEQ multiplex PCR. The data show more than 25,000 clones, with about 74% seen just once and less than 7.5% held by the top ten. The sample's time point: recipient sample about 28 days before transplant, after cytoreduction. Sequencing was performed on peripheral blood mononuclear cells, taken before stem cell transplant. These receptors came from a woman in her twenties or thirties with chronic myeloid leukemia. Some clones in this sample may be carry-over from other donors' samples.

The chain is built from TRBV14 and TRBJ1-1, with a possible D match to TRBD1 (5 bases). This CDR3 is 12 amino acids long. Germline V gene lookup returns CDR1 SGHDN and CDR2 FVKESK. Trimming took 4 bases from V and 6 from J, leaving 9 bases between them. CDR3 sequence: CASSLGPPEAFF. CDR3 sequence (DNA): TGTGCCAGCAGCCTGGGACCTCCTGAAGCTTTCTTT.

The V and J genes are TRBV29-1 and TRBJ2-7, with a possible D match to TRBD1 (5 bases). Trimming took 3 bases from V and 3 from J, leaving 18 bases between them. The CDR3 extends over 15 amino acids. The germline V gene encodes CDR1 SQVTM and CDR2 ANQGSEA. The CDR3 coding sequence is TGCAGCGTTGATCTGGTCAGGGCTTCCTACTACGAGCAGTACGTC. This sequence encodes CSVDLVRASYYEQYV.

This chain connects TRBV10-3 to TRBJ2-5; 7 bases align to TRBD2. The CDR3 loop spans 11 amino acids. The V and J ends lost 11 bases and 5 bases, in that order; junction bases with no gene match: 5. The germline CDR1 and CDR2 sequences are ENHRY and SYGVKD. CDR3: CAAAGRETQYF. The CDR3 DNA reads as TGTGCCGCGGCCGGGAGGGAGACCCAGTACTTC.

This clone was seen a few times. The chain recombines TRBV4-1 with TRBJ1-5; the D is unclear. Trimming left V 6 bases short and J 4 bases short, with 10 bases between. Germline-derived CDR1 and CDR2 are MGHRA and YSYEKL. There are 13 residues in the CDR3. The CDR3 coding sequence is TGCGCCAGCAGACTCTCTGAGAATCAGCCCCAGCATTTT. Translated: CASRLSENQPQHF.

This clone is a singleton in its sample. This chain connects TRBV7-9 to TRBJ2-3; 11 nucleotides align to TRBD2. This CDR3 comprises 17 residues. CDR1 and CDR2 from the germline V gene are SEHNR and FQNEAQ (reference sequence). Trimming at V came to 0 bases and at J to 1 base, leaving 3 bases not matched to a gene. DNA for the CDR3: TGTGCCAGCAGCTTAGCCGATAGCGGGGGGGGCACAGATACGCAGTATTTT. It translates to CASSLADSGGGTDTQYF.

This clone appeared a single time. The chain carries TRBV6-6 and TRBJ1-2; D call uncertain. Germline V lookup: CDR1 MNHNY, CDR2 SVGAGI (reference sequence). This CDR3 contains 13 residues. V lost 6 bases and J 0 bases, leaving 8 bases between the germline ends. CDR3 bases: TGTGCCAGCAGCCGGGGAGCTAACTATGGCTACACCTTC. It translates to CASSRGANYGYTF.

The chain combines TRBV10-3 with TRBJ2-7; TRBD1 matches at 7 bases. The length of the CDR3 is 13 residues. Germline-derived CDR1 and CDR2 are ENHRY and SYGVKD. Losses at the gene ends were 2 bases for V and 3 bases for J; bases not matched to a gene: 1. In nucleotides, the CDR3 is TGTGCCATCAGTGAGGACAGGGACTACGAGCAGTACGTC. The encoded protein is CAISEDRDYEQYV.

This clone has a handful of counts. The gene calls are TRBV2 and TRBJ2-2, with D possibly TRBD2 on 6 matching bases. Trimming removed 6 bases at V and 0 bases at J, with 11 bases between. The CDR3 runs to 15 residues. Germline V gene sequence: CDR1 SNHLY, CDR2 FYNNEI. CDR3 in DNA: TGTGCCAGCAGGCGGGATAAGACGAACACCGGGGAGCTGTTTTTT. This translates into CASRRDKTNTGELFF.

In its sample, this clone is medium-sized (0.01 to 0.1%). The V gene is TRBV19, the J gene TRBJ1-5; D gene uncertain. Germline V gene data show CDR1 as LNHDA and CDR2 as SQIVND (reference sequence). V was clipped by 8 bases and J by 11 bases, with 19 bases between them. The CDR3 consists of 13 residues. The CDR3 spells CASRWAVDSTQHF. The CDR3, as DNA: TGTGCCAGTCGATGGGCAGTAGATAGTACCCAGCATTTT.

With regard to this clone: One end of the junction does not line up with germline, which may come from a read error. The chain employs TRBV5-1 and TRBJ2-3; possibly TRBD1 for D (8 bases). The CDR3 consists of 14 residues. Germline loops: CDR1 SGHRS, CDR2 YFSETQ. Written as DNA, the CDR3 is TGCGCCAGCAGCAACAGGGGGGGCACATATACGCAGTATTTT. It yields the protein CASSNRGGTYTQYF.

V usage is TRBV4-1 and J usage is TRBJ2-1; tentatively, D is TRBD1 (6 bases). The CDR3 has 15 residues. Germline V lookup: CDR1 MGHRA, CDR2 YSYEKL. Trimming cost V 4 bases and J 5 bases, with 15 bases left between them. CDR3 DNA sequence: TGCGCCAGCAGCCCCACAGGGAATAGCAACAATGAGCAGTTCTTC. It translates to CASSPTGNSNNEQFF.

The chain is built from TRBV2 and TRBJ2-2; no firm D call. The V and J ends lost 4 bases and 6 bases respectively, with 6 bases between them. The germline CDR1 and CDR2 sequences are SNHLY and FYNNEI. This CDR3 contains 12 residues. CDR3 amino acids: CASSVFSGELFF. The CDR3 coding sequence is TGTGCCAGCAGTGTATTTTCCGGGGAGCTGTTTTTT. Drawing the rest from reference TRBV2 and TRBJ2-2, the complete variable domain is EPEVTQTPSHQVTQMGQEVILRCVPISNHLYFYWYRQILGQKVEFLVSFYNNEISEKSEIFDDQFSVERPDGSNFTLKIRSTKLEDSAMYFCASSVFSGELFFGEGSRLTVL.

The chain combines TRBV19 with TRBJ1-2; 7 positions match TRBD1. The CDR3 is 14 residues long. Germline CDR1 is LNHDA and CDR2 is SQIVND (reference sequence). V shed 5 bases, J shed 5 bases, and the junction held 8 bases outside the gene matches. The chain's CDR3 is CASSLPGTEYGYTF. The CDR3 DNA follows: TGTGCCAGTAGTCTCCCCGGGACAGAATATGGCTACACCTTC.

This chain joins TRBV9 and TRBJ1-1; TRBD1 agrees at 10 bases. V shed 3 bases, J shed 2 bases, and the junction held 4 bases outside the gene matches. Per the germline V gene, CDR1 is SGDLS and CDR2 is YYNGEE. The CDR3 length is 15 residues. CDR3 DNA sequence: TGTGCCAGCAGCGACGGGGACAGGGGAAACACTGAAGCTTTCTTT. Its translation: CASSDGDRGNTEAFF.

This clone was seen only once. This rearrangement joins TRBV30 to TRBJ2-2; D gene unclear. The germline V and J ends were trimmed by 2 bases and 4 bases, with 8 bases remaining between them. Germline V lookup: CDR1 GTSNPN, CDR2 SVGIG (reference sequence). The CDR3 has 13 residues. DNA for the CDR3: TGTGCCTGGAGTTCGGTGAGCACCGGGGAGCTGTTTTTT. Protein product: CAWSSVSTGELFF.

For the CDR3, the DNA is TGTGCCAGCAGTTACGGGGGGACGGATTCCTACGAGCAGTACTTC. It is translated as CASSYGGTDSYEQYF. The genes are TRBV6-6 and TRBJ2-7, with D possibly being TRBD2 (6 bases). CDR1 MNHNY and CDR2 SVGAGI come from the germline V gene (reference sequence). The V end was cut by 2 bases, the J end by 1 base, with 12 bases between. There are 15 residues in the CDR3.

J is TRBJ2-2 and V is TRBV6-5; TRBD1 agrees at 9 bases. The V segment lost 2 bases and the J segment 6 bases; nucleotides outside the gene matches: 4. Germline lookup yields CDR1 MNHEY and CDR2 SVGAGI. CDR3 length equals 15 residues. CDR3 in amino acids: CASSYTYRGPGELFF. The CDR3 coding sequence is TGTGCCAGCAGTTACACATACAGGGGGCCCGGGGAGCTGTTTTTT.